A single sample is the source of the 15 T cell receptor beta chains below, sequenced in a study of beta chain features in type 1 diabetes. Findings of the study overall: A moderate, significant TCRB CDR3 shortening appeared in type 1 diabetes across four CD4+ subsets.

These receptors' targets are unknown. What was sequenced were expressed TCRB transcripts, since all of the isolated RNA had been reverse transcribed. Assay: immunoSEQ multiplex PCR; the TCRdb copy retains only in-frame clones and omits some. Here the sample spans about 660,000 clones, more than 13% being singletons. Material for sequencing was naive CD4+ T cells from blood. All receptors come from a man aged 18 to 35 with type 1 diabetes.

A few counts support this clone. The chain employs TRBV2 and TRBJ2-7; possibly TRBD1 or TRBD2 for D (5 bases each). Germline loops: CDR1 SNHLY, CDR2 FYNNEI. The CDR3 spans 17 residues. V was trimmed by 0 bases and J by 1 base, leaving 16 bases between them. The CDR3 loop is CASSEAGIGGVSYEQYF. CDR3 bases: TGTGCCAGCAGTGAAGCGGGCATTGGGGGAGTGTCCTACGAGCAGTACTTC.

This chain links TRBV10-3 with TRBJ1-4; possible D gene TRBD1, 6 bases. V was cut by 10 bases and J by 5 bases, with 17 bases left in between. CDR1 ENHRY and CDR2 SYGVKD come from the germline V gene. CDR3 length: 14 amino acids. Here the CDR3 reads CASSSGAPNEKLFF. CDR3 DNA: TGTGCCAGCTCGTCAGGGGCCCCAAATGAAAAACTGTTTTTT.

The rearrangement uses TRBV9 and TRBJ1-2, with TRBD1 identical over 8 bases. The CDR3 extends over 14 amino acids. J was trimmed by 6 bases and V by 4 bases; bases with no gene match: 8. Germline CDR1 reads SGDLS; CDR2 reads YYNGEE. Written as DNA, the CDR3 is TGTGCCAGCAGCACCCAGACAGGGGTCGATGGCTACACCTTC. This translates into CASSTQTGVDGYTF.

This sequence joins TRBV2 and TRBJ1-2; perhaps TRBD1 as D (5 bases). This CDR3 has 16 residues. V lost 6 bases and J lost 0, with 17 bases in between. Per germline, CDR1 SNHLY and CDR2 FYNNEI. The CDR3 DNA follows: TGTGCCAGCAGCCCGGACAAAGGCGATACTAACTATGGCTACACCTTC. Protein: CASSPDKGDTNYGYTF.

For the CDR3, the DNA is TGTGCCAGCAGCTCAGGACTAGTGGGGGAGACCCAGTACTTC. Translating it yields CASSSGLVGETQYF. The chain carries TRBV7-2 and TRBJ2-5; 7 bases fit TRBD2. The CDR3 has 14 amino acids. Germline V gene data show CDR1 as SGHTA and CDR2 as FQGNSA. Unmatched junction bases numbered 7, after V lost 4 bases and J lost 5 bases.

This clone was seen a handful of times. V and J are TRBV7-2 and TRBJ2-1; 11 bases are shared with TRBD2. Losses at the gene ends were 4 bases for V and 4 bases for J; bases not matched to a gene: 6. Germline values: CDR1 SGHTA, CDR2 FQGNSA. CDR3 size: 16 residues. CDR3 in DNA: TGTGCCAGCAGCTCTCAGGGACTAGCGGCGTACAATGAGCAGTTCTTC. Its protein product is CASSSQGLAAYNEQFF. Variable domain in full (rest from reference TRBV7-2 and TRBJ2-1): GAGVSQSPSNKVTEKGKDVELRCDPISGHTALYWYRQSLGQGLEFLIYFQGNSAPDKSGLPSDRFSAERTGGSVSTLTIQRTQQEDSAVYLCASSSQGLAAYNEQFFGPGTRLTVL.

This clone has only a few counts. V is TRBV25-1 and J is TRBJ1-5; TRBD1 is a possible D gene (6 bases). Germline V gene sequence: CDR1 MGHDK, CDR2 SYGVNS. The ends were cut back, 6 bases at V and 6 bases at J, with 12 bases in the middle. The CDR3 spans 13 residues. The CDR3 region has the DNA TGTGCCAGCAGACAGGGTGTAGGTCAGCCCCAGCATTTT. It is translated as CASRQGVGQPQHF.

The chain has TRBV5-4 and TRBJ2-5; 9 bases fit TRBD2. From germline, CDR1 is SGHNT and CDR2 YYREEE (reference sequence). Unmatched junction bases numbered 8, after V lost 3 bases and J lost 5 bases. This CDR3 is built from 15 residues. The CDR3 protein is CASSSNLAGVETQYF. DNA for the CDR3: TGTGCCAGCAGCTCGAACTTAGCGGGAGTGGAGACCCAGTACTTC.

The genes are TRBV28 and TRBJ2-3, with D perhaps given as TRBD1 or TRBD2 (7 bases each). This CDR3 region has 14 residues. Germline CDR1 MDHEN, CDR2 SYDVKM. Trimming removed 9 bases at V and 2 bases at J, with 15 bases between. The DNA of the CDR3 is TGTGCCAGGTCCGACAGGGACTACACAGATACGCAGTATTTT. It translates to CARSDRDYTDTQYF.

This clone has more than one count but fewer than ten. The chain is built from TRBV15 and TRBJ1-1, with D tentatively TRBD1 (5 bases). This CDR3 region has 13 residues. V was clipped by 5 bases and J by 5 bases, with 12 bases between them. The germline V gene has CDR1 LNHNV and CDR2 YYDKDF (reference sequence). This CDR3 reads CATSLGEMTEAFF. The CDR3 nucleotides are TGTGCCACCAGCTTAGGGGAGATGACTGAAGCTTTCTTT.

This chain uses TRBV2 with TRBJ2-5, with D perhaps TRBD1 (6 bases). This CDR3 contains 13 residues. Trimming stripped 5 bases from V and 5 bases from J, with 12 bases between. Germline V gives CDR1 SNHLY, CDR2 FYNNEI. Written as DNA, the CDR3 is TGTGCCAGCAGTCGGGACATCGGCGAGACCCAGTACTTC. It codes for CASSRDIGETQYF. The whole variable domain, remainder taken from reference TRBV2 and TRBJ2-5, is EPEVTQTPSHQVTQMGQEVILRCVPISNHLYFYWYRQILGQKVEFLVSFYNNEISEKSEIFDDQFSVERPDGSNFTLKIRSTKLEDSAMYFCASSRDIGETQYFGPGTRLLVL.

The chain links TRBV18 to TRBJ1-1; TRBD1 agrees at 11 bases. Germline CDR1 and CDR2: KGHSH and LQKENI. With V trimmed by 3 bases and J by 5 bases, 8 bases remained unmatched. CDR3 size: 16 residues. This chain's CDR3 is CASSPIRTGGITEAFF. Here the CDR3 DNA reads TGTGCCAGCTCACCCATTAGGACAGGGGGCATTACTGAAGCTTTCTTT.

This clone appeared a few times. The J gene is TRBJ2-3, the V gene TRBV7-6, with a weak D call TRBD2 (5 bases). CDR1 SGHVS and CDR2 FNYEAQ come from the germline V gene. The CDR3 consists of 13 residues. Trimming left V 1 base short and J 7 bases short, with 9 bases between. The CDR3 here is CASSLGHGNTQYF. The CDR3 coding sequence is TGTGCCAGCAGCTTAGGCCACGGGAATACGCAGTATTTT.

This clone was counted only a few times. CDR3 protein: CATSLDPRNYGYTF. In DNA form, the CDR3 reads TGTGCCACCAGTCTAGACCCAAGGAACTATGGCTACACCTTC. The chain has TRBV15 and TRBJ1-2; D is ambiguous. Germline-derived CDR1 and CDR2 are LNHNV and YYDKDF (reference sequence). The CDR3 has 14 residues. V was trimmed by 6 bases and J by 2 bases, leaving 13 bases between them.

This clone was counted between two and nine times. The chain joins TRBV5-1 to TRBJ2-1; 9 bases align to TRBD1. CDR1 and CDR2 from the germline V gene are SGHRS and YFSETQ. V was pared by 3 bases and J by 3 bases, with 4 bases of the junction left unmatched. The CDR3 length is 15 residues. The CDR3 coding sequence is TGCGCCAGCAGCTCAACAGGGGGCCTCTACAATGAGCAGTTCTTC. Its protein is CASSSTGGLYNEQFF.